The 26 T cell receptor beta chains given below trace back to one sample, sequenced in a study of breast tumors, draining lymph nodes, adjacent tissues. One entry per CDR3 protein results from TCRdb running MiXCR on the multiplex PCR reads. The sample carries about 47,000 distinct CDR3 sequences, 20% to 25% recorded once. The sample consisted of breast tumor tissue. All receptors derive from a female donor with breast cancer. Some clones in this sample may be carry-over from other donors' samples.

This clonotype was detected only a few times. One junction end does not reproduce the germline sequence, and a read error may be involved. The chain uses TRBV18 and TRBJ1-1; a possible D gene is TRBD1 (6 bases). CDR1 is KGHSH, CDR2 LQKENI, per germline. The CDR3 consists of 13 residues. The CDR3 here is CASSPGQNNEAFF. In DNA form, the CDR3 reads TGTGCCAGCTCGCCAGGACAGAACAATGAAGCTTTCTTT.

This sequence joins TRBV28 and TRBJ1-3; tentative D call: TRBD1 (5 bases). The CDR3 is made up of 16 amino acids. V was pared by 6 bases and J by 0 bases, with 15 bases between. The germline CDR1 and CDR2 sequences are MDHEN and SYDVKM. The CDR3 coding sequence is TGTGCCAGCAGGCCCGGGGGACGGCCCTCTGGAAACACCATATATTTT. Protein product: CASRPGGRPSGNTIYF.

In this sample, this clonotype turned up many times. The chain uses TRBV6-5 and TRBJ2-2; the match to TRBD2 covers 7 bases. Germline V CDR1 and CDR2: MNHEY, SVGAGI. Trimming at V came to 2 bases and at J to 5 bases, leaving 5 bases not matched to a gene. The CDR3 consists of 15 residues. In DNA, the CDR3 is TGTGCCAGCAGTTACGTGGGAGGGAAGACCGGGGAGCTGTTTTTT. This gives the protein CASSYVGGKTGELFF.

This clonotype qualifies as medium-sized (0.01 to 0.1%). This chain uses TRBV20-1 with TRBJ2-3; D is uncertain. Germline V lookup: CDR1 DFQATT, CDR2 SNEGSKA (reference sequence). With 2 bases removed from V and 4 bases from J, the gap between germline ends came to 4 bases. This CDR3 has 11 residues. The CDR3 nucleotides are TGCAGTGCTAGACTATCAGATACGCAGTATTTT. Residues: CSARLSDTQYF.

This clonotype has a count of ten or more. V gene TRBV7-7 combines with J gene TRBJ2-1, with unresolved D. The germline V and J ends were trimmed by 5 bases and 9 bases, with 14 bases remaining between them. The germline gives CDR1 SSHAT, CDR2 FNYEAQ (reference sequence). CDR3 length equals 13 residues. This CDR3 is CASSPRTRGEQFF. The CDR3 nucleotides are TGTGCCAGCAGCCCTAGGACCCGTGGTGAGCAGTTCTTC. Filled out from reference TRBV7-7 and TRBJ2-1, the complete variable domain reads GAGVSQSPRYKVTKRGQDVTLRCDPISSHATLYWYQQALGQGPEFLTYFNYEAQPDKSGLPSDRFSAERPEGSISTLTIQRTEQRDSAMYRCASSPRTRGEQFFGPGTRLTVL.

This clonotype was seen many times. The chain has TRBV14 and TRBJ2-7; D unresolved. V lost 4 bases to trimming and J lost 1 base, with 5 bases between them. Per germline, CDR1 SGHDN and CDR2 FVKESK. This CDR3 contains 12 residues. The DNA for the CDR3 is TGTGCCAGCAGCCCCAATTCCTACGAGCAGTACTTC. Translated: CASSPNSYEQYF.

The chain links TRBV5-6 to TRBJ2-7; TRBD2 matches at 12 bases. With 4 bases clipped from V and 0 bases from J, the junction kept 5 bases outside the gene matches. CDR1 and CDR2 from the germline V gene are SGHDT and YYEEEE. This CDR3 region has 16 residues. CDR3: CASSRWTSGVSYEQYF. For the CDR3, the DNA is TGTGCCAGCAGCAGATGGACTAGCGGGGTCTCCTACGAGCAGTACTTC.

This clonotype was seen repeatedly, ten times or more. The chain carries TRBV20-1 and TRBJ2-5; 9 bases are a match to TRBD1. The germline V gene encodes CDR1 DFQATT and CDR2 SNEGSKA (reference sequence). This CDR3 has 14 amino acids. The J segment lost 5 bases and the V segment lost 3 bases, leaving 7 bases of the junction unmatched. The CDR3 spells CSARVTGGGETQYF. Here the CDR3 DNA reads TGCAGTGCTAGGGTCACAGGGGGCGGTGAGACCCAGTACTTC.

The sample holds many counts of this clonotype. The chain has TRBV7-3 and TRBJ2-2, with 7 nucleotides matching TRBD2. There are 13 residues in the CDR3. V gave up 2 bases and J gave up 6 bases; unmatched junction bases: 0. Looked up from germline, CDR1 is SGHTA and CDR2 is FQGTGA. Here the CDR3 reads CASSLGGAGELFF. In nucleotides, the CDR3 is TGTGCCAGCAGCTTAGGGGGGGCCGGGGAGCTGTTTTTT. The full variable domain, completed using reference TRBV7-3 and TRBJ2-2, is GAGVSQTPSNKVTEKGKYVELRCDPISGHTALYWYRQSLGQGPEFLIYFQGTGAADDSGLPNDRFFAVRPEGSVSTLKIQRTERGDSAVYLCASSLGGAGELFFGEGSRLTVL.

For this clonotype: Given a much more abundant clone one base away, this may be a read error. The chain carries TRBV28 and TRBJ1-3; no reliable D call. CDR1 MDHEN and CDR2 SYDVKM come from the germline V gene. The CDR3 spans 14 residues. The V gene lost 6 bases and the J gene lost 6 bases, with 15 bases spanning the gap. The CDR3 here is CASSLSISKNTIYF. CDR3 sequence (DNA): TGTGCCAGCAGCCTCTCCATATCTAAAAACACCATATATTTT.

Regarding this clonotype: A read error may be the cause here, since a much bigger clone is one base away. The chain employs TRBV7-2 and TRBJ2-1; possibly TRBD2 for D (6 bases). Germline V gives CDR1 SGHTA, CDR2 FQGNSA. V lost 4 bases to trimming and J lost 8 bases, with 12 bases between them. The CDR3 runs to 13 residues. CDR3 nucleotide sequence: TGTGCCAGCAGCTCAGATAGCGGAGATGAGCAGTTCTTC. Encoded protein: CASSSDSGDEQFF.

The table lists this clonotype with many counts. V usage is TRBV7-3 and J usage is TRBJ2-1; D uncertain. This CDR3 has 14 amino acids. V lost 1 base, J lost 10 bases, and 14 bases lay in between. Germline CDR1 is SGHTA and CDR2 is FQGTGA. DNA of the CDR3: TGTGCCAGCAGCTTAATTGGATTCGGTGGCGAGCAGTTCTTC. Amino acids: CASSLIGFGGEQFF.

The V call is TRBV24-1, the J call TRBJ2-5; no firm D call. The CDR3 has 13 residues. Germline V gene sequence: CDR1 KGHDR, CDR2 SFDVKD. V lost 3 bases and J 3 bases, leaving 7 bases between the germline ends. The CDR3 DNA follows: TGTGCCACCAGTGATGGGTTCGAAGAGACCCAGTACTTC. It encodes CATSDGFEETQYF.

This clonotype was seen a few times. The V and J genes are TRBV28 and TRBJ2-1; 10 bases fit TRBD2. The CDR3 contains 14 residues. The V gene end was trimmed by 8 bases and the J gene end by 4 bases; junction bases not matched to a gene: 5. Germline assignment: CDR1 MDHEN and CDR2 SYDVKM. The CDR3 sequence: CASQGLAEYNEQFF. In nucleotides, the CDR3 is TGTGCCAGCCAAGGACTAGCGGAGTACAATGAGCAGTTCTTC.

Remarks on this clonotype: At one of its ends the junction is not consistent with the germline gene, which may arise from a read error. The chain carries TRBV18 and TRBJ2-1, with TRBD2 matching 11 bases. The CDR3 contains 16 residues. In germline, CDR1 is KGHSH, CDR2 LQKENI. CDR3 residues: CASSPLQLAGVNEPFF. The CDR3 DNA follows: TGTGCCAGCTCACCCCTTCAACTAGCGGGAGTCAATGAGCCGTTCTTC.

Many counts were recorded for this clonotype. This chain joins TRBV5-1 and TRBJ1-5, with 7 bases lining up with TRBD1. The CDR3 has 16 amino acids. Unmatched junction bases numbered 12, after V lost 4 bases and J lost 5 bases. Germline CDR1 SGHRS, CDR2 YFSETQ. The chain's CDR3 is CASSLNRGQLHQPQHF. The DNA of the CDR3 is TGCGCCAGCAGCCTAAATAGGGGACAGTTGCATCAGCCCCAGCATTTT.

About this clonotype itself: Possible read error: a much larger clone is one base away. The CDR3 region is CASSYSLDNSPLHF. DNA of the CDR3: TGTGCCAGCAGTTACTCCTTAGATAATTCACCCCTCCACTTT. The chain uses TRBV6-2 or TRBV6-3 and TRBJ1-6, with D unclear. CDR1 and CDR2 from the germline V gene are MNHEY and SVGEGT. The CDR3 is made up of 14 amino acids. V was clipped by 0 bases and J by 5 bases, with 5 bases between them.

For this clonotype: This may stem from a read error, because a much larger clone lies one nucleotide away. The chain uses TRBV6-1 and TRBJ2-5, with 7 bases identical to TRBD1. The CDR3 spans 14 residues. CDR1 is MNHNS, CDR2 SASEGT, per germline. The chain's CDR3 is CASSEPNRGETQHF. The CDR3 region has the DNA TGTGCCAGCAGTGAACCTAACAGGGGTGAGACCCAGCACTTC.

With respect to this clonotype: A single base separates this from a much larger clone, so it may be a read error. The chain uses TRBV27 and TRBJ2-7; D remains ambiguous. Germline CDR1 is MNHEY and CDR2 is SMNVEV (reference sequence). The V end was cut by 6 bases, the J end by 0 bases, with 3 bases between. The CDR3 is made up of 11 amino acids. In DNA form, the CDR3 reads TGTGCCAGCAGGGGCTCCTACGAGCAGTACTTC. Protein: CASRGSYEQYF.

This clonotype was recorded a few times. The rearrangement links TRBV20-1 to TRBJ2-4; 7 nucleotides match TRBD2. From germline, CDR1 is DFQATT and CDR2 SNEGSKA (reference sequence). The CDR3 is 13 residues long. V gave up 2 bases and J gave up 6 bases; unmatched junction bases: 4. In nucleotides, the CDR3 is TGCAGTGCTAGAAGCGCGGGGGTAAACATTCAGTACTTC. As protein: CSARSAGVNIQYF.

This clonotype was recorded at least ten times. The rearrangement uses TRBV9 and TRBJ2-5, with a possible D match to TRBD1 (6 bases). V lost 3 bases and J lost 10, with 16 bases in between. Germline V gene data show CDR1 as SGDLS and CDR2 as YYNGEE. This CDR3 is built from 13 residues. The CDR3 sequence: CASSAGGRTDQYF. The DNA for the CDR3 is TGTGCCAGCAGCGCCGGTGGACGGACAGACCAGTACTTC.

This clonotype was counted many times. The J gene is TRBJ2-5, the V gene TRBV20-1; no definite D call. The ends were cut back, 3 bases at V and 2 bases at J, with 13 bases in the middle. CDR3 length: 14 residues. Germline assignment: CDR1 DFQATT and CDR2 SNEGSKA (reference sequence). The DNA of the CDR3 is TGCAGTGCTAGGGCCCTCGGATTTCAAGAGACCCAGTACTTC. It codes for CSARALGFQETQYF.

This clonotype came up a few times. The chain has TRBV5-8 and TRBJ2-3; 7 bases fit TRBD2. Unmatched junction bases numbered 7, after V lost 4 bases and J lost 5 bases. Germline V gene data show CDR1 as SGHTS and CDR2 as YDEGEE. This CDR3 is built from 14 residues. CDR3 loop: CASSTGLLGDTQYF. The CDR3, as DNA: TGTGCCAGCAGCACGGGACTATTAGGAGATACGCAGTATTTT.

This clonotype was observed a few times. Possible read error: a much larger clone is one base away. The chain employs TRBV5-1 and TRBJ1-4, with 7 bases identical to TRBD1. Trimming at V came to 7 bases and at J to 4 bases, leaving 16 bases not matched to a gene. CDR1 SGHRS and CDR2 YFSETQ come from the germline V gene. This CDR3 region has 17 residues. The CDR3 sequence is CASGSHPGTAINEKLFF. CDR3 bases: TGCGCCAGCGGCTCGCACCCCGGGACAGCAATTAATGAAAAACTGTTTTTT.

This clonotype was observed at least ten times. V is TRBV19 and J is TRBJ2-2; TRBD2 agrees at 10 bases. The germline gives CDR1 LNHDA, CDR2 SQIVND (reference sequence). CDR3 length: 15 amino acids. V shed 6 bases and J 5 bases; nucleotides not matched to a gene: 6. The CDR3 bases are TGTGCCAGTAGATTTAGCGGGAGGTCAACCGGGGAGCTGTTTTTT. Its protein product is CASRFSGRSTGELFF.

In the case of this clonotype: A much more abundant neighbour one base away suggests this may be a read error. This chain uses TRBV3-1 with TRBJ2-7; 10 nucleotides line up with TRBD1. There are 14 residues in the CDR3. Germline assignment: CDR1 LGHDT and CDR2 YNNKEL (reference sequence). Trimming removed 4 bases from V and 4 bases from J; junction bases left unmatched: 4. The CDR3 DNA reads TGTGCCAGCAGCCCCCGGGACAGGGGATACGAGCAGTACTTC. It translates to CASSPRDRGYEQYF.